This passage covers 10 T cell receptor beta chains from one sample sequenced in a study of immune evolution from preneoplasia to lung adenocarcinoma. The data were produced by immunoSEQ multiplex PCR, yet TCRdb's version contains in-frame clones alone and is incomplete. The top ten hold 8.3% of the sample, which has 5,000 or so clones, roughly four fifths seen once. Sequencing was performed on FFPE lung adenocarcinoma in situ tissue. The receptors were gathered from a person aged 65 to 85 with lung adenocarcinoma.

This chain uses TRBV2 with TRBJ2-2; D is perhaps TRBD1 or TRBD2 (6 bases each). Germline V CDR1 and CDR2: SNHLY, FYNNEI. This CDR3 is 15 amino acids long. V shed 2 bases and J shed 7 bases, with 14 bases lying between them. The CDR3 sequence is CASSEWRGVGGELFF. The DNA for the CDR3 is TGTGCCAGCAGTGAATGGAGGGGGGTAGGCGGGGAGCTGTTTTTT.

V usage is TRBV10-1 and J usage is TRBJ1-2; 7 positions match TRBD1. Germline V lookup: CDR1 WNHNN, CDR2 SYGVQD (reference sequence). This CDR3 region has 14 residues. The J segment lost 13 bases and the V segment lost 2 bases, leaving 13 bases of the junction unmatched. In nucleotides, the CDR3 is TGCGCCAGCAGTGAGGACACACAGGGGATCGGGGCCACCTTC. It encodes CASSEDTQGIGATF.

The chain is built from TRBV30 and TRBJ2-5; D not resolved. The CDR3 totals 11 residues. In germline, CDR1 is GTSNPN, CDR2 SVGIG (reference sequence). The ends were cut back, 3 bases at V and 2 bases at J, with 4 bases in the middle. CDR3 loop: CAWRGQETQYF. DNA for the CDR3: TGTGCCTGGAGGGGACAAGAGACCCAGTACTTC.

The chain is built from TRBV5-1 and TRBJ1-3; TRBD1 matches 7 bases. CDR1 is SGHRS, CDR2 YFSETQ, per germline. The CDR3 is 14 amino acids. Losses at the gene ends were 5 bases for V and 0 bases for J; bases not matched to a gene: 2. This CDR3 reads CASSRDSSGNTIYF. The CDR3 DNA sequence: TGCGCCAGCAGTCGGGACAGCTCTGGAAACACCATATATTTT.

This clone is a singleton in its sample. The chain is built from TRBV28 and TRBJ1-5; D uncertain. The germline CDR1 and CDR2 sequences are MDHEN and SYDVKM. V was shortened by 7 bases and J by 12 bases, with 22 bases between the two germline ends. CDR3 size: 14 residues. This chain's CDR3 is CASTAAYPVLSQHF. DNA for the CDR3: TGTGCCAGCACAGCAGCATACCCCGTTTTAAGCCAGCATTTT.

The J gene is TRBJ2-1, the V gene TRBV11-2; 9 positions match TRBD1. CDR1 is SGHAT, CDR2 FQNNGV, per germline. After removal of 7 bases from V and 8 bases from J, the junction contained 15 bases not matched to a gene. This CDR3 is built from 16 residues. CDR3: CASNPSRTGDSDEQFF. The CDR3 coding sequence is TGTGCCAGCAACCCCTCCCGGACAGGGGACTCTGATGAGCAGTTCTTC.

This chain links TRBV28 with TRBJ1-2; D possibly corresponds to TRBD1 (5 bases). The germline V gene has CDR1 MDHEN and CDR2 SYDVKM. The V end was cut by 3 bases, the J end by 0 bases, with 11 bases between. The CDR3 loop spans 15 amino acids. The CDR3 sequence is CASSFEATANYGYTF. As DNA, the CDR3 is TGTGCCAGCAGTTTCGAGGCGACAGCTAACTATGGCTACACCTTC.

The V call is TRBV10-3, the J call TRBJ1-1; D remains unclear. CDR1 and CDR2 from the germline V gene are ENHRY and SYGVKD. The length of the CDR3 is 14 residues. Trimming pared 6 bases from V and 0 bases from J, leaving 11 bases between. CDR3 residues: CAIRTIGMNTEAFF. Written as DNA, the CDR3 is TGTGCCATCAGGACCATCGGCATGAACACTGAAGCTTTCTTT.

The chain is built from TRBV7-9 and TRBJ1-1; D is undetermined. This CDR3 spans 14 amino acids. The V gene's germline CDR1 is SEHNR and CDR2 FQNEAQ (reference sequence). V was shortened by 4 bases and J by 5 bases, with 14 bases between the two germline ends. The CDR3 nucleotides read TGTGCCAGCAGCTCGATGGGAATTGGGACTGAAGCTTTCTTT. It codes for CASSSMGIGTEAFF. Together with reference TRBV7-9 and TRBJ1-1, the CDR3 gives the full variable domain: DTGVSQNPRHKITKRGQNVTFRCDPISEHNRLYWYRQTLGQGPEFLTYFQNEAQLEKSRLLSDRFSAERPKGSFSTLEIQRTEQGDSAMYLCASSSMGIGTEAFFGQGTRLTVV.

V usage is TRBV28 and J usage is TRBJ1-4, with D possibly matching TRBD1 (6 bases). Germline V CDR1 and CDR2: MDHEN, SYDVKM. The CDR3 consists of 15 residues. Trimming cost V 4 bases and J 8 bases, with 17 bases left between them. Here the CDR3 reads CASSSYQGQGEKLFF. The CDR3, as DNA: TGTGCCAGCAGTTCCTACCAGGGGCAAGGGGAAAAACTGTTTTTT.